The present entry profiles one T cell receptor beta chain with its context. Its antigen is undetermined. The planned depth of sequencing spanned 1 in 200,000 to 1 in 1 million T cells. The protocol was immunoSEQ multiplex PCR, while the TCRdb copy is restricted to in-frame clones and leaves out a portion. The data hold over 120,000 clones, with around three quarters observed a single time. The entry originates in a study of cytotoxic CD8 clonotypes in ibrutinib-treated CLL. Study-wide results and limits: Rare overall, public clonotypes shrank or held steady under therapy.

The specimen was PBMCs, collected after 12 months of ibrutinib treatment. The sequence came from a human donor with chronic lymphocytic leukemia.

In DNA, the CDR3 is TGTGCCAGCAGTTACCAGTCGGGAGGAGCCCGCACAGATACGCAGTATTTT. Residues: CASSYQSGGARTDTQYF. This rearrangement joins TRBV28 to TRBJ2-3, with 7 bases identical to TRBD2. Germline trimming cut 4 bases from V and 1 base from J; bases unmatched to any gene: 11. Germline V gene sequence: CDR1 MDHEN, CDR2 SYDVKM. This CDR3 spans 17 amino acids.